The rows below give T cell receptor beta chains drawn from one sample of a study of shared clonotypes between healthy human individuals. The assay was immunoSEQ multiplex PCR, and TCRdb's table has in-frame clones only and misses some. The data show about 2.1 million clones, just under 95% seen once. The specimen sequenced was naive CD8+ T cells from PBMCs. Receptors originate from a man between 18 and 29 years old in good health. Some clones in this sample may be carry-over from other donors' samples. The CDR3 runs from the conserved cysteine through the conserved F or W. The D gene is left open where the match is weak. Rows give clone size only sometimes, using once, few, many, or a class for an expanded clone.

TRBV6-5	once	.	TRBJ1-1	TGTGCCAGCAGTTACTCAGGCGGGGGGCGCACTGAAGCTTTCTTT	CASSYSGGGRTEAFF
TRBV5-1	.	TRBD1	TRBJ2-7	TGCGCCAGCAGCTTGGACAGGACAGGGGCCTACGAGCAGTACTTC	CASSLDRTGAYEQYF
TRBV15	.	.	TRBJ1-3	TGTGCCACCAGCACCCGGACTGACTACACCATATATTTT	CATSTRTDYTIYF
TRBV30	.	.	TRBJ1-6	TGTGCCTGGAGGGGCGCCTATAATTCACCCCTCCACTTT	CAWRGAYNSPLHF
TRBV27	.	.	TRBJ2-7	TGTGCCAGCAGTACGGCCTTAAGGGGACGGTACGAGCAGTACTTC	CASSTALRGRYEQYF
TRBV28	.	.	TRBJ2-7	TGTGCCAGCAGCTATAGCTCCTACGAGCAGTACTTC	CASSYSSYEQYF
TRBV30	few	.	TRBJ1-2	TGTGCCTGGAGCCGCATTACGGTTCGCTATGGCTACACCTTC	CAWSRITVRYGYTF
TRBV7-6	.	.	TRBJ2-2	TGTGCCAGCAGCCGGGACATAAATACGATTGACAGCGGGGAGCTGTTTTTT	CASSRDINTIDSGELFF
TRBV7-6	.	.	TRBJ2-3	TGTGCCAGCAGCTTAGGGGGTGGGGCCACAGATACGCAGTATTTT	CASSLGGGATDTQYF
TRBV27	once	TRBD2	TRBJ2-7	TGTGCCACCCGACCCGCTCCGGGAGGCTACGAGCAGTACTTC	CATRPAPGGYEQYF
TRBV7-3	.	TRBD1	TRBJ1-3	TGTGCCAGCAGCTTGGGACAGGGCCCTGGAAACACCATATATTTT	CASSLGQGPGNTIYF
TRBV28	.	.	TRBJ1-2	TGTGCCAGCAGGTTATACCCTTCTTCGGGGGATGGCTACACCTTC	CASRLYPSSGDGYTF
TRBV15	.	.	TRBJ1-4	TGTGCCACCAGCAGAGGGGGGGAAACTAATGAAAAACTGTTTTTT	CATSRGGETNEKLFF
TRBV5-4	.	.	TRBJ2-7	TGTGCCAGCAGCCCGGGACCTGCCTACGAGCAGTACTTC	CASSPGPAYEQYF
TRBV19	.	.	TRBJ2-1	TGTGCCAGTAACGGACTATACTCCTACAATGAGCAGTTCTTC	CASNGLYSYNEQFF
TRBV4-1	once	.	TRBJ2-2	TGCGCCAGCAGCCAAGGAGGGTTCACCGGGGAGCTGTTTTTT	CASSQGGFTGELFF
TRBV27	.	.	TRBJ2-7	TGTGCCAGCAGTTTCAGGGGGGCCGAGCAGTACTTC	CASSFRGAEQYF
TRBV14	.	.	TRBJ1-2	TGTGCCAGCAGCCCCGGACTCTCGGCCTATGGCTACACCTTC	CASSPGLSAYGYTF
TRBV19	few	TRBD1	TRBJ1-2	TGTGCCAGTAGTTCCCAGACAGGGGCTGGTGATGGCTACACCTTC	CASSSQTGAGDGYTF
TRBV28	once	TRBD1	TRBJ2-7	TGTGCCAGCAGTTACAACAGGGGCTACGAGCAGTACTTC	CASSYNRGYEQYF
TRBV28	once	.	TRBJ2-3	TGTGCCAGCAGTTTAAGGGGTTCAGATACGCAGTATTTT	CASSLRGSDTQYF
TRBV29-1	.	TRBD1	TRBJ2-1	TGCAGCGTGGAACAGGGGGCGGGAGCCTACAATGAGCAGTTCTTC	CSVEQGAGAYNEQFF
TRBV28	.	TRBD1	TRBJ2-7	TGTGCCAGCAGTTTAACGAGGGTCCCAAGTATCGGGACAGAATCCTACGAGCAGTACTTC	CASSLTRVPSIGTESYEQYF
TRBV11-2	.	TRBD2	TRBJ2-1	TGTGCCAGCAGCCGTGGGACTAGCAGCTACAATGAGCAGTTCTTC	CASSRGTSSYNEQFF
TRBV6-1	.	.	TRBJ1-2	TGTGCCAGCAGGGGCGCGGGACTAGACTATGGCTACACCTTC	CASRGAGLDYGYTF
TRBV9	.	.	TRBJ2-7	TGTGCCAGCAGCGTTGGAACGGGCACCGGGATCTACGAGCAGTACTTC	CASSVGTGTGIYEQYF